A single sample is the source of the 11 T cell receptor beta chains below, sequenced in a study of T cells in Graves' hyperthyroidism and ophthalmopathy (dated 2019 in TCRdb). Library preparation employed multiplex PCR. Sequencing instrument: Illumina HiSeq 2000. The TCR beta CDR3 regions were amplified from RNA transcripts. The TCR CDR3 was subjected to a first round of RT-PCR using the HTBI primer set and the Qiagen OneStep RT-PCR kit. The public sequencing data were trimmed at Q25 with fastp and processed into clonotypes with MiXCR by TCRdb, which kept only in-frame beta chains. Identical CDR3 proteins give one entry, which carries the most common genes and DNA. The sample table lists 300,000 to 400,000 distinct CDR3 sequences, 18% of them with a count of one. The ten largest clones capture about 49% of the sample. The specimen was blood. These receptor sequences come from a woman between 45 and 65 years old with Graves' hyperthyroidism.

The gene calls are TRBV2 and TRBJ1-2; D might be TRBD1 (6 bases). This CDR3 region has 13 residues. The germline CDR1 and CDR2 sequences are SNHLY and FYNNEI. Trimming took off 7 bases at V and 1 base at J, with 10 bases between the two ends. CDR3 sequence reads: CASTEGHNYGYTF. CDR3 bases: TGTGCCAGCACCGAGGGACATAACTATGGCTACACCTTC.

The chain couples TRBV11-1 to TRBJ2-5; 12 bases line up with TRBD1. Germline V CDR1 and CDR2: SGHAT, FQDESV (reference sequence). J lost 3 bases, V lost 5 bases, and 16 bases had no gene match. This CDR3 has 19 amino acids. CDR3 coding DNA: TGTGCCAGCAGCACGATCCGGGACAGGGGGCATTGGGCCAAAGAGACCCAGTACTTC. Its translation: CASSTIRDRGHWAKETQYF.

This chain joins TRBV27 and TRBJ2-5, with D unresolved. Germline-derived CDR1 and CDR2 are MNHEY and SMNVEV (reference sequence). The germline V and J ends were trimmed by 5 bases and 5 bases, with 18 bases remaining between them. The CDR3 has 15 amino acids. CDR3 sequence: CASSPTAAHRETQYF. DNA for the CDR3: TGTGCCAGCAGTCCCACCGCCGCTCACCGGGAGACCCAGTACTTC.

The rearrangement links TRBV19 to TRBJ1-6, with D hard to call. Germline-derived CDR1 and CDR2 are LNHDA and SQIVND (reference sequence). Trimming removed 4 bases from V and 3 bases from J, with 4 bases in between. This CDR3 has 13 residues. CDR3 in DNA: TGTGCCAGTAGTAATAACTATAATTCACCCCTCCACTTT. Translating gives CASSNNYNSPLHF.

This clonotype was detected only a few times. The V and J genes are TRBV28 and TRBJ1-2, with a weak D call TRBD1 (6 bases). Between the trimmed V and J ends, which lost 7 bases and 8 bases, there was a span of 14 bases. The CDR3 has 12 residues. The germline CDR1 and CDR2 sequences are MDHEN and SYDVKM. The CDR3 nucleotides read TGTGCCAGCAATCAGGGGCGCGGGGGCTACACCTTC. It yields the protein CASNQGRGGYTF.

Comment on this clonotype: A read error may produce the germline difference seen at one junction end. This sequence joins TRBV20-1 and TRBJ2-5; a possible D gene is TRBD2 (5 bases). The CDR3 runs to 16 residues. The germline V gene encodes CDR1 DFQATT and CDR2 SNEGSKA (reference sequence). CDR3 sequence: CSARPATIAGQEIQYF. The CDR3 DNA reads as TGCAGTGCTAGACCAGCGACCATTGCGGGCCAAGAGATCCAGTACTTC.

The chain links TRBV7-9 to TRBJ1-1; no reliable D call. The CDR3 length is 13 residues. The V gene lost 5 bases and the J gene lost 2 bases, with 9 bases spanning the gap. Germline V gene lookup returns CDR1 SEHNR and CDR2 FQNEAQ (reference sequence). The CDR3 spells CASSPAYNTEAFF. CDR3 DNA: TGTGCCAGCAGCCCGGCGTATAACACTGAAGCTTTCTTT.

In this sample, this clonotype turned up a few times. This sequence joins TRBV29-1 and TRBJ2-7; TRBD1 matches at 7 bases. J lost 0 bases, V lost 7 bases, and 3 bases had no gene match. This CDR3 spans 12 amino acids. Germline values: CDR1 SQVTM, CDR2 ANQGSEA. For the CDR3, the DNA is TGCAGCGGACGGGACAGCTCCTACGAGCAGTACTTC. Translated: CSGRDSSYEQYF.

This chain joins TRBV29-1 and TRBJ1-1; D possibly corresponds to TRBD1 (5 bases). Germline CDR1 and CDR2: SQVTM and ANQGSEA. The CDR3 length is 13 residues. Trimming stripped 7 bases from V and 2 bases from J, with 14 bases between. The DNA of the CDR3 is TGCAGCGGAGGTCGACAGACTAACACTGAAGCTTTCTTT. Translation: CSGGRQTNTEAFF. Complete variable domain (other parts from reference TRBV29-1 and TRBJ1-1): SAVISQKPSRDICQRGTSLTIQCQVDSQVTMMFWYRQQPGQSLTLIATANQGSEATYESGFVIDKFPISRPNLTFSTLTVSNMSPEDSSIYLCSGGRQTNTEAFFGQGTRLTVV.

This clonotype was detected ten times or more. The chain carries TRBV20-1 and TRBJ1-1; a possible D gene is TRBD1 (5 bases). Germline V gene data show CDR1 as DFQATT and CDR2 as SNEGSKA (reference sequence). V was trimmed by 0 bases and J by 3 bases, leaving 17 bases between them. CDR3 length: 16 amino acids. CDR3 region: CSARDGKQGYHTEAFF. CDR3 coding DNA: TGCAGTGCTAGAGACGGGAAGCAGGGCTACCACACTGAAGCTTTCTTT.

This sequence joins TRBV18 and TRBJ1-2, with D possibly matching TRBD1 (6 bases). The CDR3 runs 15 residues. Trimming took off 3 bases at V and 4 bases at J, with 15 bases between the two ends. Germline-derived CDR1 and CDR2 are KGHSH and LQKENI. The CDR3, as DNA: TGTGCCAGCTCACCGTTCGGGGGCGAGGGCTATGGCTACACCTTC. This codes for CASSPFGGEGYGYTF.